This passage covers 14 T cell receptor beta chains from one sample sequenced in a study of cytomegalovirus exposure and HLA in healthy donors. Primers included in the PCR were 60 Vbeta and 13 Jbeta primers. Assay: immunoSEQ multiplex PCR; the TCRdb copy retains only in-frame clones and omits some. This sample has more than 150,000 clones, with 81% found just once. The sample comprised PBMCs. The receptor set was obtained from a man aged 50-60 years in good health and CMV-seropositive.

CDR3 residues: CASTPTSGPSYEQYF. The CDR3 bases are TGTGCCAGCACCCCGACTAGCGGTCCCTCCTACGAGCAGTACTTC. The chain has TRBV11-2 and TRBJ2-7; 9 bases are a match to TRBD2. CDR3 size: 15 residues. V shed 7 bases and J 0 bases; nucleotides not matched to a gene: 7. CDR1 is SGHAT, CDR2 FQNNGV, per germline.

The gene calls are TRBV2 and TRBJ2-2; D remains ambiguous. The CDR3 has 14 residues. Trimming left V 2 bases short and J 3 bases short, with 7 bases between. The V gene's germline CDR1 is SNHLY and CDR2 FYNNEI. The DNA for the CDR3 is TGTGCCAGCAGTGAAAGAGGCGACACCGGGGAGCTGTTTTTT. It translates to CASSERGDTGELFF.

This clone occurred a few times. V usage is TRBV27 and J usage is TRBJ1-2, with 9 bases that match TRBD1. The CDR3 totals 13 residues. V shed 6 bases and J 8 bases; nucleotides not matched to a gene: 7. Per germline, CDR1 MNHEY and CDR2 SMNVEV (reference sequence). The CDR3 DNA sequence: TGTGCCAGCAGCAGACAGGGGGGTGGGGGCTACACCTTC. Encoded protein: CASSRQGGGGYTF.

The chain carries TRBV5-1 and TRBJ1-2, with 9 bases lining up with TRBD1. V shed 2 bases and J 8 bases; nucleotides not matched to a gene: 7. Per germline, CDR1 SGHRS and CDR2 YFSETQ. CDR3 length equals 14 residues. CDR3 sequence: CASSLGQGYEGYTF. CDR3 sequence (DNA): TGCGCCAGCAGCTTAGGACAGGGGTATGAAGGCTACACCTTC.

The genes are TRBV9 and TRBJ2-1; 11 nucleotides align to TRBD1. The CDR3 extends over 15 amino acids. The V gene's germline CDR1 is SGDLS and CDR2 YYNGEE. The trim removed 1 base at V and 6 bases at J, leaving 3 bases unmatched. For the CDR3, the DNA is TGTGCCAGCAGCGTAAGGGACAGGGGGGGCAATGAGCAGTTCTTC. Protein product: CASSVRDRGGNEQFF.

The sample holds one count of this clone. This chain's CDR3 is CASRSSSGANVLTF. The CDR3 DNA is TGTGCCAGTAGGAGCAGCTCTGGGGCCAACGTCCTGACTTTC. The chain is built from TRBV6-6 and TRBJ2-6; unclear D gene. Germline values: CDR1 MNHNY, CDR2 SVGAGI (reference sequence). This CDR3 is built from 14 residues. Trimming removed 9 bases from V and 0 bases from J, with 9 bases in between.

The chain employs TRBV4-1 and TRBJ1-2, with 7 nucleotides matching TRBD1. Germline V gives CDR1 MGHRA, CDR2 YSYEKL. The CDR3 loop spans 14 amino acids. V trimming: 0 bases; J trimming: 8 bases; junction bases outside the gene matches: 6. The CDR3 protein is CASSQDGAGGGYTF. DNA for the CDR3: TGCGCCAGCAGCCAAGATGGGGCAGGGGGAGGCTACACCTTC.

This clone was observed once. The chain couples TRBV6-5 to TRBJ1-1, with D perhaps matching TRBD1 (6 bases). This CDR3 contains 13 residues. V was shortened by 6 bases and J by 4 bases, with 12 bases between the two germline ends. Per germline, CDR1 MNHEY and CDR2 SVGAGI. DNA for the CDR3: TGTGCCAGCAGCCACAGGGAGGGCACTGAAGCTTTCTTT. Protein: CASSHREGTEAFF.

This clone was seen only once. The chain recombines TRBV9 with TRBJ2-2; 7 bases fit TRBD2. Germline loops: CDR1 SGDLS, CDR2 YYNGEE. V was clipped by 9 bases and J by 3 bases; unmatched bases: 11. The CDR3 is made up of 15 amino acids. The CDR3 DNA is TGTGCCATCTTTTACGGGGGGTCAGACACCGGGGAGCTGTTTTTT. Protein: CAIFYGGSDTGELFF. Using reference TRBV9 and TRBJ2-2 for the parts outside the CDR3, the full variable domain is DSGVTQTPKHLITATGQRVTLRCSPRSGDLSVYWYQQSLDQGLQFLIQYYNGEERAKGNILERFSAQQFPDLHSELNLSSLELGDSALYFCAIFYGGSDTGELFFGEGSRLTVL.

The chain links TRBV11-2 to TRBJ2-7; 7 bases line up with TRBD1. V shed 1 base and J 4 bases; nucleotides not matched to a gene: 4. The CDR3 has 14 amino acids. CDR1 and CDR2 from the germline V gene are SGHAT and FQNNGV. The CDR3 protein is CASSLAPGGYEQYF. The CDR3 nucleotides read TGTGCCAGCAGCTTAGCCCCAGGGGGATACGAGCAGTACTTC.

J is TRBJ2-3 and V is TRBV7-3; possibly TRBD2 for D (5 bases). The germline V gene has CDR1 SGHTA and CDR2 FQGTGA. V lost 11 bases and J lost 4, with 28 bases in between. The CDR3 is 17 residues long. CDR3 residues: CAGNEVGSQRSSDTQYF. The CDR3 bases are TGTGCCGGGAATGAAGTAGGCTCTCAGCGGAGCTCAGATACGCAGTATTTT.

This clone has just one count. V is TRBV9 and J is TRBJ2-5; possibly TRBD2 for D (5 bases). The J call could be wrong; TRBJ2-7 is a better fit for the DNA end. CDR3 length: 14 amino acids. The germline CDR1 and CDR2 sequences are SGDLS and YYNGEE. The CDR3 spells CASRAEGPSYEQYF. CDR3 bases: TGTGCCAGCAGGGCCGAGGGCCCCTCCTACGAGCAGTACTTC.

The rearrangement uses TRBV7-9 and TRBJ2-1; 14 bases fit TRBD2. Trimming at V came to 4 bases and at J to 4 bases, leaving 3 bases not matched to a gene. Germline CDR1 is SEHNR and CDR2 is FQNEAQ (reference sequence). The CDR3 length is 16 residues. This CDR3 is CASSSRLAGGYNEQFF. CDR3 in DNA: TGTGCCAGCAGCTCCAGACTAGCGGGGGGGTACAATGAGCAGTTCTTC.

This clone has only one observation. The J gene is TRBJ2-3, the V gene TRBV13; 10 nucleotides match TRBD2. V lost 4 bases to trimming and J lost 3 bases; unmatched junction nucleotides: 7. The CDR3 is 16 residues long. The germline V gene has CDR1 PRHDT and CDR2 FYEKMQ (reference sequence). The CDR3 protein is CASSSSTSGWTDTQYF. CDR3 nucleotide sequence: TGTGCCAGCAGCTCCTCGACTAGCGGGTGGACAGATACGCAGTATTTT.